This TCR beta chain was sequenced during a study of cytomegalovirus exposure and HLA in healthy donors (dated 2017 in TCRdb). Describing the broader study: According to an earlier analysis of around 600 of the donors, about 179 million T cells yielded 90 million to 130 million unique TCR beta sequences and 250 to 350 Gb of sequence data. An early release that covered some 640 HLA-typed donors contained approximately 320 gigabases of sequencing data and around 80 million unique TCR sequences. The genetic ancestry cluster associated with self-reported Caucasian donors included 81% of the 398 genotyped donors. The study aimed to test whether signatures of past pathogen exposure could be identified by cataloging public T cell receptors. Using immunosequencing, the study profiled T cell repertoires from 500 to 800 subjects and related those repertoires to cytomegalovirus serostatus. Besides the first cohort of hundreds of subjects, a separate validation cohort made up of 120 different subjects was used. High-throughput TCR immunosequencing, statistical association of individual TCRs with disease status, and machine learning were combined to predict cytomegalovirus infection status. In a later analysis, previously published TCR beta repertoires from 550 to 750 donors were re-analyzed and high-resolution HLA genotyping was added so that TCR occurrence patterns could be studied. In the later analysis, no new phenotypic data were used to find candidate immune exposures; instead, reliance was placed on TCR beta sequences and their occurrence across donors. In an earlier analysis of 500 to 650 of the donors, high-throughput TCR beta sequencing was used to judge whether each TCR beta V gene segment behaved as functional or pseudogenic. Donor age, sex, ethnicity and CMV serostatus were compiled together with the repertoire data. In a later genetic analysis, genome-wide SNP genotypes for about three fifths of the roughly 670 donors were used, and that subset was treated as a discovery cohort. All discovery cohort repertoires had been generated using a single sequencing platform. Both class I and class II loci were covered by HLA typing, at four-digit resolution. The number of typed donors differed by locus: about 620-640 for A, B, C, DRB1 and DQB1; 522 for DQA1; roughly 600 for DPA1; and around 470 for DPB1. Roughly 5 DR-DQ haplotypes were handled as single units for association and clustering because linkage in the cohort was strong. Across some 400 genotyped donors of the cohort, an average of roughly 250,000 unique TCR beta nucleotide sequences per donor were sequenced, and 15% to 20% of those sequences were non-productive.

Trimming removed 3 bases from V and 4 bases from J, leaving 19 bases between the germline ends. The CDR1 and CDR2 encoded by the germline V gene (reference sequence) are GTSNPN and SVGIG. Counted from cysteine to phenylalanine, this CDR3 has 16 amino acids. Only the CDR3 portion is preserved as DNA: 48 bases, with reading frame beginning at the first base. The cohort consisted of 670 or so healthy bone marrow donors. At the time of sampling, all cohort members were nominally healthy, though unrecorded immune exposures were likely present. The donor was CMV seropositive and was included in the group of some 290 seropositive cohort members. Every donor gave a peripheral blood sample, and the peripheral blood mononuclear cells from that sample were used for TCR beta sequencing. Genomic DNA extraction from the blood cell samples was performed with the Qiagen DNeasy Blood Extraction Kit. What the work shows at the level of the full study, not this receptor alone: A cluster of highly shared sequence variants was judged likely to be a technical artifact of the sequencing pipeline. Because counts were too low, 15 to 20 rarely observed V segments, including chromosome 9 orphons, were excluded from the earlier analysis of around 590 of the donors. The study listed approximately 160 TCR beta chains as associated with cytomegalovirus. In an earlier analysis of about 600 of the donors, most TCR beta V segments appeared in productive rearrangements about 87% or about 30% of the time, broadly matching IMGT annotations. According to a later analysis, parvovirus B19, influenza, CMV and Epstein-Barr virus appeared linked to several top co-occurrence clusters. In a later analysis, the rate of TCR association differed among HLA loci, with DRB1 alleles having the most associated TCRs and HLA-C alleles having the fewest. Across donors, most TCR sequences were observed very rarely, whereas some public TCRs were present in many individuals. The classifier was reported to diagnose cytomegalovirus status with high specificity and sensitivity in both the original cohort and the validation cohort. HLA typing was unavailable for some donors at each locus, so association tests used only the typed subset. A few of the identified cytomegalovirus-associated TCR beta chains were confirmed in vitro to be specific for cytomegalovirus antigens. Because the 87-base-pair reads could not distinguish some IMGT-functional V segments, including TRBV6-2 and TRBV6-3, those segments were excluded. Presence/absence analyses assumed roughly uniform sequencing depth across donors, an assumption that may not hold. A further reported finding was that TCR beta sequences accurately predicted the HLA-A and HLA-B alleles for most subjects in the first cohort. A later analysis found that HLA-associated TCR beta chains were more clonally expanded and had lower generation probabilities than equally common non-associated chains. Correlated functional status among segregating V segments might be attributable to linkage disequilibrium, but an unknown experimental factor could not be ruled out. At a false discovery rate of 0.05, a later analysis linked about 16,000 TCR beta sequences to specific HLA alleles. An association between a missense DCLRE1C variant and V-gene and J-gene trimming of TCR beta chains was found in a later genetic analysis and replicated in an independent cohort. This cohort had only TCR beta chains sequenced, and the lack of alpha or paired-chain data limited which features could be detected. In a later genetic analysis, fewer N-insertions in productive TCRs were reported among donors in an Asian-associated ancestry cluster than the roughly 700-donor mean. Strong co-occurrence of HLA alleles, especially DR and DQ, made assigning TCR associations to individual alleles difficult. CMV serostatus was the only immune exposure information available for the cohort. In a later analysis, most CMV-associated TCR beta chains were found to appear HLA-restricted, with HLA associations seemingly driven largely by CMV exposure. According to the authors, the approach could potentially be generalized to other disease states and immunological phenotypes.

Library generation was performed with the immunoSEQ multiplex PCR assay. For the multiplex PCR, a mixture combining 60 forward primers for TCR Vbeta segments and 13 reverse primers for TCR Jbeta segments was used. Amplification of the CDR3 region of rearranged TCR beta genes was performed with a multiplex PCR assay on genomic DNA. The Illumina HiSeq System was used to sequence the amplified TCR beta libraries as 87-base-pair reads. The source study handled its data this way. A later analysis tallied 75 million to 95 million unique TCR beta chains across the 610 or so repertoires, and about 12 million of those chains were shared by two or more donors. Raw reads were error-corrected and collapsed into unique sequences with a nearest-neighbor algorithm that merged closely related sequences to remove PCR and sequencing errors. Alignment of CDR3 sequences to IMGT reference sequences was used to assign V, D and J gene segments. For a sequence to be retained, a match of at least six nucleotides was required to both a V gene segment and a J gene segment. A rearrangement counted as productive if the CDR3 had no stop codons and remained in frame with V and J, and every other rearrangement counted as non-productive. Following IMGT convention, CDR3 was defined as the stretch from the second conserved V-encoded cysteine up to the conserved J-encoded phenylalanine. Sequences without an unambiguous match to a single V gene segment were excluded from the earlier analysis of about 640 of the donors. In an earlier analysis of more than 500 of the donors, a V segment was called functional when productive rearrangements were above 56.7%, and segregating when the standard deviation between donors exceeded 5%. A statistical classification framework was built for diagnosing cytomegalovirus status from the catalog of TCR beta chain sequences. A later analysis assigned V and J genes by comparing TCR nucleotide sequences with IMGT/GENE-DB human TR gene sequences. In a later analysis, CDR3 sequences and most-parsimonious VDJ recombination scenarios were assigned using the TCRdist pipeline. In a later analysis, each TCR beta chain was defined by its CDR3 amino acid sequence together with its V-gene family, and reads without a unique V-gene family were excluded. As a way to deal with suspected cross-contamination and a sequencing artifact, a later analysis dropped over 550 nucleotide sequences that were highly shared and had low generation probability. For each public chain, a later analysis derived a clonal expansion index from normalized ranks of inferred template counts within each repertoire. Generation probabilities in a later analysis came from a VDJ recombination model fitted to out-of-frame rearrangements, and those results were checked against IGoR. Hypergeometric tests were used in a later analysis to score TCR-TCR, TCR-HLA and TCR-CMV co-occurrence, with a repertoire-size bias correction applied to the TCR pairs. False discovery rates were estimated in a later analysis by permuting HLA or CMV assignments 20 times. In a later analysis, co-occurring TCRs were grouped with DBSCAN, and TCRdist sequence similarity was added when clustering was performed within HLA-allele-positive subsets. For co-occurrence clustering, repertoires with fewer than 30,000 or more than 120,000 public chains were excluded, along with five or six repertoires with anomalous nucleotide sharing. TCRdb obtained this table from immuneACCESS and retained in-frame rearrangements with V and J assigned. These tables miss some clones; where compared with another copy, unresolved V genes account for less than half of the shortfall, and the remainder is unexplained. V and J calls and clone size are given by that table; D and trimming were obtained from the DNA. Within this sample are 200,000 to 250,000 clones, with around 80% of them counted one time only. Together, the top ten hold over 5% of the sample.

This clone was counted a single time. It lacks a known antigen. No quality values exist for individual bases; no much larger clone is one base distant. Sequenced: PBMCs. This receptor chain uses TRBV30 and TRBJ1-5; no D gene call is confident. The clonotype comes from a woman between 40 and 55 years old in good health and CMV-seropositive. The DNA sequence reads TGTGCCTGGAGGCACGCGGGAGAGGGATTTAATCAGCCCCAGCATTTT. The resulting protein is CAWRHAGEGFNQPQHF. This CDR3, with the reference TRBV30 and TRBJ1-5 proteins standing in past its ends, gives the full variable domain SQTIHQWPATLVQPVGSPLSLECTVEGTSNPNLYWYRQAAGRGLQLLFYSVGIGQISSEVPQNLSASRPQDRQFILSSKKLLLSDSGFYLCAWRHAGEGFNQPQHFGDGTRLSIL.